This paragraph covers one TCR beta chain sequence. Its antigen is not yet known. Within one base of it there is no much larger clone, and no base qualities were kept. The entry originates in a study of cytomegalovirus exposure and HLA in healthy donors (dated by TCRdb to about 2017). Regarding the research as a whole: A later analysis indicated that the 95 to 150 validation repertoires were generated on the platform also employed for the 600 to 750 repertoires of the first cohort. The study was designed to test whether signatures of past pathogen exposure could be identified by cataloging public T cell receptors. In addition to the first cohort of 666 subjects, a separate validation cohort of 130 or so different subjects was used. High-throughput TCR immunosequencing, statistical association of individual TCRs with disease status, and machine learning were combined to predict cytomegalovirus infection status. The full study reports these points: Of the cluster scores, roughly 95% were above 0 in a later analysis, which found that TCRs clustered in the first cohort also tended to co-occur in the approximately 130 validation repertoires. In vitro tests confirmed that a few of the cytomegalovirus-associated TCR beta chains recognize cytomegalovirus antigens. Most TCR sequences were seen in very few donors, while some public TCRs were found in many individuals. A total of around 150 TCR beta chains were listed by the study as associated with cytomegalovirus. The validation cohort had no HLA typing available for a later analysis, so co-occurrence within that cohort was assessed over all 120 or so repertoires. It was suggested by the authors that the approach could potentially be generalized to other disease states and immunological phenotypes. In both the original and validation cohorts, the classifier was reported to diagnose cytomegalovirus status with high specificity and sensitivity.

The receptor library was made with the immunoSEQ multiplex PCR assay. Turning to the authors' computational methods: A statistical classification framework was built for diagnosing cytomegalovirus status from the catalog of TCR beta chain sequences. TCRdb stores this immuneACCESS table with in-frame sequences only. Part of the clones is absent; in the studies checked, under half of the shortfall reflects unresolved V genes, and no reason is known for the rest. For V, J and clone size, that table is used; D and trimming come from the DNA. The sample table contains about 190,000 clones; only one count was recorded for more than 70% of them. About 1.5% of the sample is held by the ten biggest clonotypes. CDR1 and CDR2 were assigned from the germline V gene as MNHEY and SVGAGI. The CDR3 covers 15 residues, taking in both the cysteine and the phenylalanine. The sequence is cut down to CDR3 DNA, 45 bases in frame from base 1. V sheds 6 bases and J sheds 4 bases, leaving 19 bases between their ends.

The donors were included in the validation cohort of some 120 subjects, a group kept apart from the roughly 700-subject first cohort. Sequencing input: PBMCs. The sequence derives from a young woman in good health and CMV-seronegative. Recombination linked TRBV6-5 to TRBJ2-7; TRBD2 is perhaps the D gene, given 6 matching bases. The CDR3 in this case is CASRPQPLGTYEQYF. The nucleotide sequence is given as TGTGCCAGCAGACCACAACCCTTGGGGACTTACGAGCAGTACTTC.